The 22 T cell receptor beta chains in this list originate from one sample, sequenced in a study of shared clonotypes between healthy human individuals. Sequenced by immunoSEQ multiplex PCR; TCRdb stores in-frame clones only, minus some. The table shows millions of clones, with over 85% occurring only once. Sample: naive CD4+ T cells sorted from blood. The subset here: CD45RA+ positively selected. These receptors originate from a man aged 18 to 30 in good health.

J is TRBJ2-7 and V is TRBV7-6; a possible D gene is TRBD1 (5 bases). Looked up from germline, CDR1 is SGHVS and CDR2 is FNYEAQ. Trimming shortened V by 5 bases and J by 7 bases, and 18 bases separated the two germline ends. The CDR3 runs to 14 residues. The CDR3 loop reads CASSHISLGREQYF. Here the CDR3 DNA reads TGTGCCAGCAGCCATATCAGTCTGGGGCGAGAGCAGTACTTC.

The chain combines TRBV5-1 with TRBJ1-1; 8 bases align to TRBD1. Germline V gene lookup returns CDR1 SGHRS and CDR2 YFSETQ. V shed 1 base and J 1 base; nucleotides not matched to a gene: 9. There are 17 residues in the CDR3. The CDR3 nucleotides are TGCGCCAGCAGCTTGAGTCAGGGGGCGTCAGCGAACACTGAAGCTTTCTTT. This encodes CASSLSQGASANTEAFF.

The V gene is TRBV27, the J gene TRBJ2-1; TRBD2 matches 9 bases. Trimming took 4 bases from V and 14 from J; bases not matched to a gene: 6. The CDR3 is 12 amino acids. Per germline, CDR1 MNHEY and CDR2 SMNVEV (reference sequence). The CDR3 DNA follows: TGTGCCAGCAGTTCCTTGGGCGGGAGGGAGTTCTTC. Translation gives CASSSLGGREFF.

About this clone: Compared with germline, one end of the junction differs, possibly owing to a read error. The chain uses TRBV2 and TRBJ2-7; 9 bases are a match to TRBD2. Germline CDR1 is SNHLY and CDR2 is FYNNEI. This CDR3 spans 18 amino acids. The CDR3 loop is CASILRGTSWAPTYEQCF. The CDR3 bases are TGTGCCAGCATTCTAAGGGGGACTAGCTGGGCCCCTACCTACGAGCAGTGCTTC.

The gene calls are TRBV5-8 and TRBJ2-5; tentatively, D is TRBD1 or TRBD2 (5 bases each). The V gene lost 0 bases and the J gene lost 5 bases, with 11 bases spanning the gap. The CDR3 sequence is 14 residues long. The V gene's germline CDR1 is SGHTS and CDR2 YDEGEE. CDR3 bases: TGTGCCAGCAGCTTGGGTGACTACAGGGAGACCCAGTACTTC. Protein product: CASSLGDYRETQYF.

The J gene is TRBJ1-2, the V gene TRBV27; D possibly corresponds to TRBD1 (6 bases). CDR1 is MNHEY, CDR2 SMNVEV, per germline (reference sequence). This CDR3 has 17 residues. Trimming cost V 3 bases and J 2 bases, with 19 bases left between them. The CDR3 DNA reads as TGTGCCAGCAGTTTTGGGTTTTTCAACAGGGAAAACTATGGCTACACCTTC. This encodes CASSFGFFNRENYGYTF.

This rearrangement joins TRBV9 to TRBJ2-5; TRBD2 aligns across 16 bases. Germline V lookup: CDR1 SGDLS, CDR2 YYNGEE. The trim removed 3 bases at V and 7 bases at J, leaving 9 bases unmatched. The CDR3 has 17 amino acids. In DNA form, the CDR3 reads TGTGCCAGCAGCGCCGGGACTAGCGGGGGGGCCCACGGGACCCAGTACTTC. This gives the protein CASSAGTSGGAHGTQYF.

Details on this clone: Other DNA variants within this sample encode the same CDR3. V gene TRBV30 combines with J gene TRBJ1-2, with 8 nucleotides matching TRBD1. Trimming removed 0 bases from V and 2 bases from J; junction bases left unmatched: 2. The CDR3 totals 14 residues. Germline V gives CDR1 GTSNPN, CDR2 SVGIG (reference sequence). The CDR3: CAWSVRTGNYGYTF. The CDR3, as DNA: TGTGCCTGGAGTGTACGGACAGGGAACTATGGCTACACCTTC.

The chain combines TRBV6-5 with TRBJ2-7; 9 positions match TRBD2. Germline assignment: CDR1 MNHEY and CDR2 SVGAGI. There are 15 residues in the CDR3. The V segment lost 5 bases and the J segment 0 bases; nucleotides outside the gene matches: 5. CDR3 protein: CASSLQRGVSYEQYF. For the CDR3, the DNA is TGTGCCAGCAGTCTACAGCGGGGGGTCTCCTACGAGCAGTACTTC.

CDR3 loop: CASSRTVSGELFF. CDR3 nucleotides: TGTGCCAGCAGCCGGACAGTATCCGGGGAGCTGTTTTTT. The chain links TRBV7-9 to TRBJ2-2, with D perhaps matching TRBD1 (6 bases). Trimming pared 5 bases from V and 6 bases from J, leaving 10 bases between. There are 13 residues in the CDR3. CDR1 and CDR2 (germline): SEHNR, FQNEAQ (reference sequence).

Worth noting for this clone: Other DNA sequences from this sample encode an identical CDR3 as well. The chain carries TRBV10-2 and TRBJ2-3, with a tentative D call TRBD2 (5 bases). With 7 bases removed from V and 0 bases from J, the gap between germline ends came to 5 bases. Germline-derived CDR1 and CDR2 are WSHSY and SAAADI. The CDR3 extends over 12 amino acids. The DNA of the CDR3 is TGCGCCAGCACGGGGAGCACAGATACGCAGTATTTT. It codes for CASTGSTDTQYF.

The genes are TRBV7-9 and TRBJ1-1; D unresolved. Germline values: CDR1 SEHNR, CDR2 FQNEAQ (reference sequence). V gave up 7 bases and J gave up 10 bases, with 16 bases separating them. The CDR3 is 12 amino acids. This CDR3 is CASNGGGKGAFF. Here the CDR3 DNA reads TGTGCCAGCAACGGAGGAGGGAAGGGAGCTTTCTTT.

DNA for the CDR3: TGTGCCAGCAGCTTAGCCGTGGACAGGAATCTTGGGAACTCCTATAATTCACCCCTCCACTTT. As protein: CASSLAVDRNLGNSYNSPLHF. The chain is built from TRBV7-2 and TRBJ1-6, with TRBD1 matching over 7 bases. J lost 0 bases, V lost 0 bases, and 14 bases had no gene match. CDR1 is SGHTA, CDR2 FQGNSA, per germline. This CDR3 contains 21 residues.

This chain connects TRBV4-2 to TRBJ2-7; D gene ambiguous. This CDR3 comprises 15 residues. V lost 0 bases, J lost 0 bases, and 9 bases lay in between. Germline loops: CDR1 LGHNA, CDR2 YNFKEQ. The CDR3 sequence is CASSQDLGYSYEQYF. The CDR3 DNA is TGTGCCAGCAGCCAAGATTTGGGATACTCCTACGAGCAGTACTTC.

The genes are TRBV18 and TRBJ1-4, with unresolved D. The CDR3 spans 16 residues. Trimming removed 2 bases at V and 0 bases at J, with 10 bases between. The germline gives CDR1 KGHSH, CDR2 LQKENI. DNA for the CDR3: TGTGCCAGCTCACCATCAGACTTAACAACTAATGAAAAACTGTTTTTT. Its protein product is CASSPSDLTTNEKLFF.

This chain connects TRBV2 to TRBJ2-7; the D gene is possibly TRBD2 (5 bases). V lost 11 bases and J 5 bases, leaving 19 bases between the germline ends. CDR1 and CDR2 from the germline V gene are SNHLY and FYNNEI. CDR3 length: 13 residues. The CDR3 DNA reads TGTGCCGCCTACCTCTCGGGATTAGACGAGCAGTACTTC. This sequence encodes CAAYLSGLDEQYF.

V gene TRBV2 combines with J gene TRBJ2-1, with a possible D match to TRBD2 (6 bases). Trimming removed 4 bases at V and 0 bases at J, with 10 bases between. The germline CDR1 and CDR2 sequences are SNHLY and FYNNEI. The CDR3 has 15 amino acids. CDR3 amino acids: CASSASASSYNEQFF. As DNA, the CDR3 is TGTGCCAGCAGTGCTAGCGCTAGCTCCTACAATGAGCAGTTCTTC.

The V gene is TRBV19, the J gene TRBJ1-5; 9 bases agree with TRBD1. Germline V gene sequence: CDR1 LNHDA, CDR2 SQIVND (reference sequence). The CDR3 contains 18 residues. V trimming: 0 bases; J trimming: 2 bases; junction bases outside the gene matches: 8. CDR3 sequence reads: CASSIEEGTGSGNQPQHF. CDR3 nucleotides: TGTGCCAGTAGTATAGAAGAAGGGACAGGGTCGGGCAATCAGCCCCAGCATTTT.

J is TRBJ1-5 and V is TRBV7-6; the D is unclear. The germline gives CDR1 SGHVS, CDR2 FNYEAQ. The CDR3 is 15 amino acids. Between the trimmed V and J ends, which lost 1 base and 1 base, there was a span of 8 bases. The CDR3 loop reads CASSLVGGSNQPQHF. CDR3 bases: TGTGCCAGCAGCTTAGTAGGCGGGAGCAATCAGCCCCAGCATTTT.

The genes are TRBV27 and TRBJ1-5, with D perhaps matching TRBD1 (6 bases). The ends were cut back, 6 bases at V and 2 bases at J, with 20 bases in the middle. The CDR3 length is 17 residues. CDR1 MNHEY and CDR2 SMNVEV come from the germline V gene (reference sequence). In nucleotides, the CDR3 is TGTGCCAGCAGCTCGTCGCAACAGGGCCGAGGCAATCAGCCCCAGCATTTT. This sequence encodes CASSSSQQGRGNQPQHF.

This clone appeared a single time. The rearrangement uses TRBV6-4 and TRBJ1-2, with D possibly TRBD1 on 6 matching bases. Per germline, CDR1 MRHNA and CDR2 SNTAGT. The V end was cut by 2 bases, the J end by 4 bases, with 11 bases between. CDR3 length: 14 residues. In DNA form, the CDR3 reads TGTGCCAGCAGTGACCAGGGCAGGGGCTATGGCTACACCTTC. It is translated as CASSDQGRGYGYTF.

The chain employs TRBV25-1 and TRBJ1-2, with unresolved D. The germline V and J ends were trimmed by 2 bases and 2 bases, with 3 bases remaining between them. The CDR3 extends over 12 amino acids. The germline V gene has CDR1 MGHDK and CDR2 SYGVNS. CDR3 sequence (DNA): TGTGCCAGCAGTGAACAGAACTATGGCTACACCTTC. Protein product: CASSEQNYGYTF.